This T cell receptor (beta chain) was captured by sequencing in a study of cytomegalovirus exposure and HLA in healthy donors. Primers included in the PCR were 60 Vbeta and 13 Jbeta primers. Clones were read by immunoSEQ multiplex PCR, and TCRdb kept only the in-frame ones, dropping some. The sample has 150,000 to 200,000 clones; roughly 80% are singletons. This clone came up once. V dropped 5 bases and J dropped 5; count of bases not matched to a gene: 3. The V gene's germline CDR1 is MNHEY and CDR2 SVGAGI. The CDR3 extends over 14 amino acids. V is TRBV6-5 and J is TRBJ2-2; 9 bases match TRBD2. Source material: PBMCs. The sequence was collected from a male donor in good health and CMV-seronegative. CDR3 protein: CASSPTSGTGELFF. CDR3 sequence (DNA): TGTGCCAGCAGTCCGACTAGCGGTACCGGGGAGCTGTTTTTT.